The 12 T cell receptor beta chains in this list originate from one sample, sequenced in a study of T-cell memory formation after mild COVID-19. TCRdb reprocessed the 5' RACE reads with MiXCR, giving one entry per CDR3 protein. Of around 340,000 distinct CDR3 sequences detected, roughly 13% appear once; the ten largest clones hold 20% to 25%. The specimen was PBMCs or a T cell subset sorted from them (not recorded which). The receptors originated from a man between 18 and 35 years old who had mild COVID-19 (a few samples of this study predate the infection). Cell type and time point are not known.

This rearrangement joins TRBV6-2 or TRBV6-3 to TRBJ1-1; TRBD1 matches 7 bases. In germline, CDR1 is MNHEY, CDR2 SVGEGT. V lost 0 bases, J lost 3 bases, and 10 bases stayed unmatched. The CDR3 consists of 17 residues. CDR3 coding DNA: TGTGCCAGCAGTTACTCCAGACGAGGACAGGCCCACACTGAAGCTTTCTTT. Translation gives CASSYSRRGQAHTEAFF.

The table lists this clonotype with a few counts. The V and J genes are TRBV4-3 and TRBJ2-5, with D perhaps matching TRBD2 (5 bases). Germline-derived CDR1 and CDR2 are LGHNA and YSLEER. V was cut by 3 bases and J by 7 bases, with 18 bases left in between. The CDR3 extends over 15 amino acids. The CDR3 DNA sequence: TGCGCCAGCAGCCAGGATCAACACGGACGGGGGACCCAGTACTTC. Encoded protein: CASSQDQHGRGTQYF.

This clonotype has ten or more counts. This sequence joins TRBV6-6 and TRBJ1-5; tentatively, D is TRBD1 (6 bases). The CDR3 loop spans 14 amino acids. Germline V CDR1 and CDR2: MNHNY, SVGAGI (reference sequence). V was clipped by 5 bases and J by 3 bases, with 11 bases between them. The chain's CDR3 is CASSHGQLNQPQHF. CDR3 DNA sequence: TGTGCCAGCAGTCATGGACAGCTCAATCAGCCCCAGCATTTT.

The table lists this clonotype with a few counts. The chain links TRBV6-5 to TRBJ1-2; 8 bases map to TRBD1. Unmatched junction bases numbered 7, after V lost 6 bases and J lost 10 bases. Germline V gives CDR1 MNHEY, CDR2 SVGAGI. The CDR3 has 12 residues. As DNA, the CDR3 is TGTGCCAGCAGCGGGACAGGTGGGGACTACACCTTC. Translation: CASSGTGGDYTF.

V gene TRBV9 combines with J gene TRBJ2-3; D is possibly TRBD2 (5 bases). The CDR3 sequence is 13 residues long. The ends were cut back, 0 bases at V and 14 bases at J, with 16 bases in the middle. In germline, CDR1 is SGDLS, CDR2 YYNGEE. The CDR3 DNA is TGTGCCAGCAGCGTAGCGGACTCAAGACTACCGTATTTT. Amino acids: CASSVADSRLPYF.

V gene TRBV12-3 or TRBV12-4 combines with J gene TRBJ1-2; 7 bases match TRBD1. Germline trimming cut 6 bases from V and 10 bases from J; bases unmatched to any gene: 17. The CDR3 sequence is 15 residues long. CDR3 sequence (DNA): TGTGCCAGCAGCCCCGTTTTTGCGGGACAGAAAGACTACACCTTC. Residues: CASSPVFAGQKDYTF.

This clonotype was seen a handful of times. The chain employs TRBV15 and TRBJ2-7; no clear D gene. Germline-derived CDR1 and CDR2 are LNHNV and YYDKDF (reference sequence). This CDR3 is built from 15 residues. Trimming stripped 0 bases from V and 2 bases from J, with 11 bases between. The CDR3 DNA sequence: TGTGCCACCAGCAGAGATCTGGCAGGAACCTACGAGCAGTACTTC. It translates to CATSRDLAGTYEQYF.

In DNA, the CDR3 is TGTGCCAGCAGCCATGGGCAGGGAGGGCTAGCGGGAATTTTAGCCGGGGAGCTGTTTTTT. It yields the protein CASSHGQGGLAGILAGELFF. The chain is built from TRBV7-8 and TRBJ2-2, with TRBD2 identical over 9 bases. Per germline, CDR1 SGHVS and CDR2 FQNEAQ. The CDR3 is made up of 20 amino acids. V lost 5 bases to trimming and J lost 6 bases; unmatched junction nucleotides: 22.

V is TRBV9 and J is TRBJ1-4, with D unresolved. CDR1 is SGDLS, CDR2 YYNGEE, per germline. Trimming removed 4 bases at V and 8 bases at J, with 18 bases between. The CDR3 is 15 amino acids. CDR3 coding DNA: TGTGCCAGCAGCACCCGTCTGGGCGGAGAGGAAAAACTGTTTTTT. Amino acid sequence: CASSTRLGGEEKLFF.

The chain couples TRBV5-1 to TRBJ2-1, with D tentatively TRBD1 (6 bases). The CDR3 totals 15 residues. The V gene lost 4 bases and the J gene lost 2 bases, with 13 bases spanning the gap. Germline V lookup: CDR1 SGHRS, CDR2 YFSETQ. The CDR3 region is CASSNGQYTYNEQFF. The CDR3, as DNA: TGCGCCAGCAGCAACGGACAGTATACCTACAATGAGCAGTTCTTC.

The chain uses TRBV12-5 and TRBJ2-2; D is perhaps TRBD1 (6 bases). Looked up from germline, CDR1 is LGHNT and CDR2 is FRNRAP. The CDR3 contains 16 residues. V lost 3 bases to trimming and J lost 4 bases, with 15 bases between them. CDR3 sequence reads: CASGFVLQGFTGELFF. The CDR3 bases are TGTGCTAGTGGTTTCGTCCTTCAGGGGTTCACCGGGGAGCTGTTTTTT.

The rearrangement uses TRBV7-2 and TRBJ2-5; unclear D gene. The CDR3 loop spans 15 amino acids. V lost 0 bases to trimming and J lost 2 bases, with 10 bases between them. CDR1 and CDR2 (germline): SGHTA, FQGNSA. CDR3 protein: CASSLAGLQQETQYF. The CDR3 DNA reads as TGTGCCAGCAGCTTAGCGGGTTTACAGCAAGAGACCCAGTACTTC.